This T cell receptor (beta chain) was identified in a study of T cell changes during pregnancy in multiple sclerosis. Profiling relied on immunoSEQ multiplex PCR, and the TCRdb table lists in-frame clones only, not all of them. The data show some 17,000 clones, with 84% seen just once and roughly a sixth held by the top ten. The CDR3 totals 15 residues. Germline lookup yields CDR1 SNHLY and CDR2 FYNNEI. With 6 bases clipped from V and 0 bases from J, the junction kept 3 bases outside the gene matches. The sequenced sample was CD8+ T cells from peripheral blood mononuclear cells, obtained in the third trimester of pregnancy. V is TRBV2 and J is TRBJ2-1, with TRBD2 matching 9 bases. This receptor was identified in a female donor in good health, enrolled as a control in a pregnancy study. This chain's CDR3 is CASRLAGSSYNEQFF. CDR3 nucleotides: TGTGCCAGCAGGCTAGCGGGGAGCTCCTACAATGAGCAGTTCTTC.